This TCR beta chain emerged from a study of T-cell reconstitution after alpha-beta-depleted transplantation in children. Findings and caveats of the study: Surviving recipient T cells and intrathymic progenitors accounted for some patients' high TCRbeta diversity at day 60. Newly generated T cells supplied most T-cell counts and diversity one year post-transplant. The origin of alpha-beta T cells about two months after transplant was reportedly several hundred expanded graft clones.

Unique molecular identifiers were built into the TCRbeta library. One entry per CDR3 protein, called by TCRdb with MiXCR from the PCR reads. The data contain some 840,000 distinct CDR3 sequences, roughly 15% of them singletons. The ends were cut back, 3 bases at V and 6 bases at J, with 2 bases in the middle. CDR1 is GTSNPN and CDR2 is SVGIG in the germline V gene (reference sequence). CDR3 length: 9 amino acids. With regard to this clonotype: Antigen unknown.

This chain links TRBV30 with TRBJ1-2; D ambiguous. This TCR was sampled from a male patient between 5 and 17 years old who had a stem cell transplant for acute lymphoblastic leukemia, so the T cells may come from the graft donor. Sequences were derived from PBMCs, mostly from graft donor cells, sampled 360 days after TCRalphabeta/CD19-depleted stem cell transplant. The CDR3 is CAWRDGYTF. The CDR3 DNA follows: TGTGCCTGGAGGGATGGCTACACCTTC.